These 31 T cell receptor beta chains came from one sample sequenced in a study of response to subunit inactivated influenza vaccine. TCRdb fed the RT-PCR reads into MiXCR, producing one record per CDR3 protein. The sample shows over 750,000 distinct CDR3 sequences, approximately 22% of them seen only once. Sequencing was performed on PBMCs from blood, taken 4 to 6 days after vaccination. The receptors stem from a man aged 45-65 years who received an inactivated influenza vaccine.

The rearrangement links TRBV12-3 or TRBV12-4 to TRBJ1-2; TRBD1 is a possible D gene (5 bases). V shed 3 bases and J shed 6 bases, with 14 bases lying between them. This CDR3 is built from 14 residues. The CDR3 is CASSFRGSPDGYTF. CDR3 coding DNA: TGTGCCAGCAGTTTTCGGGGGTCCCCTGATGGCTACACCTTC.

The chain has TRBV12-3 or TRBV12-4 and TRBJ2-1; 7 nucleotides line up with TRBD2. J was trimmed by 6 bases and V by 7 bases; bases with no gene match: 15. The CDR3 spans 16 residues. CDR3 coding DNA: TGTGCCAGCACCCTTCGGGGGGTGCTTACGCGCAATGAGCAGTTCTTC. Encoded protein: CASTLRGVLTRNEQFF.

V is TRBV20-1 and J is TRBJ1-1, with TRBD1 matching over 8 bases. V lost 8 bases to trimming and J lost 4 bases; unmatched junction nucleotides: 9. The CDR3 covers 13 residues. Germline V CDR1 and CDR2: DFQATT, SNEGSKA (reference sequence). CDR3: CSNGQGQGTEAFF. The DNA of the CDR3 is TGCAGTAACGGACAGGGACAAGGCACTGAAGCTTTCTTT.

This sequence joins TRBV7-3 and TRBJ2-1; 8 bases fit TRBD1. The CDR3 runs 15 residues. J was trimmed by 7 bases and V by 5 bases; bases with no gene match: 10. The germline V gene encodes CDR1 SGHTA and CDR2 FQGTGA. Here the CDR3 reads CASSHTGGLGNEQFF. The DNA for the CDR3 is TGTGCCAGCAGCCATACAGGGGGGTTGGGAAATGAGCAGTTCTTC.

The chain has TRBV7-2 and TRBJ2-4; 8 nucleotides match TRBD1. Trimming removed 0 bases from V and 1 base from J; junction bases left unmatched: 5. CDR1 is SGHTA and CDR2 is FQGNSA in the germline V gene. This CDR3 has 17 amino acids. CDR3 in amino acids: CASSLAQGAGAKNIQYF. CDR3 coding DNA: TGTGCCAGCAGCTTAGCTCAGGGGGCGGGTGCCAAAAACATTCAGTACTTC. The full variable domain, in which reference TRBV7-2 and TRBJ2-4 provide the parts outside the CDR3, is GAGVSQSPSNKVTEKGKDVELRCDPISGHTALYWYRQSLGQGLEFLIYFQGNSAPDKSGLPSDRFSAERTGGSVSTLTIQRTQQEDSAVYLCASSLAQGAGAKNIQYFGAGTRLSVL.

This clonotype was detected many times. The chain employs TRBV10-3 and TRBJ2-3, with D uncertain. Trimming took 0 bases from V and 3 from J, leaving 4 bases between them. Germline V gene sequence: CDR1 ENHRY, CDR2 SYGVKD. This CDR3 is 13 amino acids long. CDR3 sequence: CAISESYTDTQYF. In nucleotides, the CDR3 is TGTGCCATCAGTGAGTCGTATACAGATACGCAGTATTTT.

This clonotype was observed at least ten times. J is TRBJ1-5 and V is TRBV20-1; D gene unclear. This CDR3 contains 13 residues. V lost 1 base and J 0 bases, leaving 4 bases between the germline ends. Germline CDR1 DFQATT, CDR2 SNEGSKA (reference sequence). DNA for the CDR3: TGCAGTGCTAGAGTCCCTAGCAATCAGCCCCAGCATTTT. It codes for CSARVPSNQPQHF.

This clonotype was found a few times. This chain connects TRBV12-3 or TRBV12-4 to TRBJ1-3; 7 nucleotides agree with TRBD1. The CDR3 has 12 amino acids. V lost 11 bases and J lost 4; bases outside the gene matches: 5. This CDR3 reads CASGGLGNTIYF. CDR3 nucleotide sequence: TGTGCCTCAGGGGGGCTCGGAAACACCATATATTTT.

This clonotype was seen only a few times. This chain joins TRBV4-3 and TRBJ1-1; D call uncertain. Per germline, CDR1 LGHNA and CDR2 YSLEER. Between the trimmed V and J ends, which lost 3 bases and 1 base, there was a span of 9 bases. This CDR3 is 14 amino acids long. For the CDR3, the DNA is TGCGCCAGCAGCCAGCAGAGTACGAACACTGAAGCTTTCTTT. Amino acid sequence: CASSQQSTNTEAFF.

The chain carries TRBV30 and TRBJ2-5; D perhaps matches TRBD1 (7 bases). The ends were cut back, 0 bases at V and 5 bases at J, with 10 bases in the middle. The length of the CDR3 is 13 residues. Germline V CDR1 and CDR2: GTSNPN, SVGIG (reference sequence). CDR3 in DNA: TGTGCCTGGAGTGTACAGGGGAGGGAGACCCAGTACTTC. It yields the protein CAWSVQGRETQYF.

The V call is TRBV19, the J call TRBJ2-7; D not certain. Germline V gene lookup returns CDR1 LNHDA and CDR2 SQIVND (reference sequence). V was cut by 6 bases and J by 6 bases, with 21 bases left in between. The CDR3 covers 15 residues. CDR3 in amino acids: CASSYTLDEGSEQYF. In DNA form, the CDR3 reads TGTGCCAGTAGCTACACACTCGACGAAGGTAGCGAGCAGTACTTC.

V is TRBV12-3 or TRBV12-4 and J is TRBJ2-1; D might be TRBD1 or TRBD2, each matching 5 bases. V dropped 3 bases and J dropped 5 bases, with 17 bases sitting between them. CDR3 length: 16 residues. CDR3 nucleotide sequence: TGTGCCAGCAGTTTGAGTGGGGGAGCCCTGAACAATGAGCAGTTCTTC. Translated: CASSLSGGALNNEQFF.

V is TRBV15 and J is TRBJ2-1; D not certain. The CDR3 loop spans 13 amino acids. Germline CDR1 is LNHNV and CDR2 is YYDKDF (reference sequence). The V and J ends lost 4 bases and 7 bases respectively, with 11 bases between them. CDR3 in amino acids: CATSTRAENEQFF. CDR3 in DNA: TGTGCCACCAGCACTCGGGCGGAGAATGAGCAGTTCTTC.

This clonotype showed up just a few times. The chain recombines TRBV18 with TRBJ2-7; perhaps TRBD1 as D (6 bases). This CDR3 is built from 15 residues. Trimming took off 0 bases at V and 3 bases at J, with 12 bases between the two ends. Germline V gene data show CDR1 as KGHSH and CDR2 as LQKENI. CDR3 loop: CASSPPDRVYYEQYF. Here the CDR3 DNA reads TGTGCCAGCTCACCACCGGACAGAGTATACTACGAGCAGTACTTC.

This sequence joins TRBV19 and TRBJ2-2; TRBD1 or TRBD2 may be the D gene (6 bases each). This CDR3 comprises 14 residues. The V gene lost 7 bases and the J gene lost 5 bases, with 14 bases spanning the gap. Germline-derived CDR1 and CDR2 are LNHDA and SQIVND (reference sequence). The CDR3 DNA sequence: TGTGCCAGTACTGGGGGGCTGGGTACCGGGGAGCTGTTTTTT. It codes for CASTGGLGTGELFF.

To note about this clonotype: Germline and junction disagree at one end, which may indicate a read error. The genes are TRBV11-2 and TRBJ2-5; tentative D call: TRBD2 (5 bases). Germline assignment: CDR1 SGHAT and CDR2 FQNNGV. The CDR3 has 12 residues. CDR3 nucleotides: TGTGCCATCAGCCCGGGAACAAAGACCCAGTACTTC. Translated, it gives CAISPGTKTQYF.

The chain uses TRBV2 and TRBJ1-1, with 7 bases identical to TRBD1. The CDR3 sequence is 14 residues long. CDR1 is SNHLY and CDR2 is FYNNEI in the germline V gene. Losses at the gene ends were 2 bases for V and 5 bases for J; bases not matched to a gene: 5. CDR3 protein: CASSEQGEFTEAFF. CDR3 DNA sequence: TGTGCCAGCAGTGAACAGGGGGAATTTACTGAAGCTTTCTTT.

For the CDR3, the DNA is TGCGCCAGCAGCCGGGGGGAAACGTACAATGAGCAGTTCTTC. This gives the protein CASSRGETYNEQFF. The rearrangement uses TRBV5-1 and TRBJ2-1, with 7 bases identical to TRBD2. This CDR3 spans 14 amino acids. V shed 4 bases and J 4 bases; nucleotides not matched to a gene: 5. Germline loops: CDR1 SGHRS, CDR2 YFSETQ.

This rearrangement joins TRBV20-1 to TRBJ1-6; 7 bases line up with TRBD1. Germline assignment: CDR1 DFQATT and CDR2 SNEGSKA (reference sequence). This CDR3 has 15 residues. V dropped 6 bases and J dropped 9; count of bases not matched to a gene: 14. The CDR3 protein is CSAPVRGTASSPLHF. CDR3 nucleotide sequence: TGCAGTGCGCCTGTCCGCGGGACAGCTTCTTCACCCCTCCACTTT.

This clonotype was detected a few times. The chain has TRBV28 and TRBJ1-2; 9 nucleotides match TRBD1. Trimming at V came to 5 bases and at J to 4 bases, leaving 8 bases not matched to a gene. The CDR3 consists of 15 residues. Germline V CDR1 and CDR2: MDHEN, SYDVKM. The CDR3 here is CASSPGTGRSYGYTF. In DNA form, the CDR3 reads TGTGCCAGCAGTCCTGGGACAGGGAGGAGCTATGGCTACACCTTC.

The J gene is TRBJ2-2, the V gene TRBV24-1; possibly TRBD1 for D (5 bases). This CDR3 has 15 residues. V was cut by 4 bases and J by 3 bases, with 11 bases left in between. The germline gives CDR1 KGHDR, CDR2 SFDVKD. The CDR3 bases are TGTGCCACCAGTGAGGTGGGGCTCGACACCGGGGAGCTGTTTTTT. Amino acids: CATSEVGLDTGELFF.

The chain uses TRBV5-4 and TRBJ2-7; D uncertain. Deletions cut 4 bases from V and 4 bases from J, with 18 bases between. The CDR3 length is 15 residues. Germline lookup yields CDR1 SGHNT and CDR2 YYREEE (reference sequence). CDR3 in amino acids: CASSPDLPLGYEQYF. In DNA form, the CDR3 reads TGTGCCAGCAGCCCGGACCTCCCCCTGGGGTACGAGCAGTACTTC. Variable domain in full (rest from reference TRBV5-4 and TRBJ2-7): ETGVTQSPTHLIKTRGQQVTLRCSSQSGHNTVSWYQQALGQGPQFIFQYYREEENGRGNFPPRFSGLQFPNYSSELNVNALELDDSALYLCASSPDLPLGYEQYFGPGTRLTVT.

This clonotype has more than one count but fewer than ten. CDR3 sequence: CSVLAGGVETQYF. CDR3 DNA: TGCAGCGTGCTAGCGGGCGGGGTAGAGACCCAGTACTTC. This chain uses TRBV29-1 with TRBJ2-5; 8 bases are shared with TRBD2. V dropped 6 bases and J dropped 4; count of bases not matched to a gene: 7. The CDR3 has 13 amino acids. The V gene's germline CDR1 is SQVTM and CDR2 ANQGSEA.

V usage is TRBV10-3 and J usage is TRBJ2-1; 10 bases agree with TRBD2. The CDR3 is made up of 14 amino acids. J gave up 12 bases and V 3 bases, and 8 bases lay outside the gene matches. Germline loops: CDR1 ENHRY, CDR2 SYGVKD. The CDR3 sequence: CAISERTSGGLQFF. The DNA for the CDR3 is TGTGCCATCAGTGAAAGGACTAGCGGAGGTCTGCAGTTCTTC.

This clonotype occurred once. The V call is TRBV5-1, the J call TRBJ2-3; 7 positions agree with TRBD2. Germline CDR1 SGHRS, CDR2 YFSETQ. V shed 0 bases, J shed 4 bases, and the junction held 5 bases outside the gene matches. CDR3 length equals 15 residues. The CDR3 here is CASSLEAGRSDTQYF. The CDR3 coding sequence is TGCGCCAGCAGCTTGGAAGCGGGAAGGTCAGATACGCAGTATTTT.

The V call is TRBV29-1, the J call TRBJ2-1; 7 bases are a match to TRBD1. CDR3 size: 15 residues. Germline V gives CDR1 SQVTM, CDR2 ANQGSEA. After removal of 6 bases from V and 2 bases from J, the junction contained 10 bases not matched to a gene. The CDR3 is CSVTDREEPYNEQFF. CDR3 sequence (DNA): TGCAGCGTGACCGACAGGGAAGAGCCCTACAATGAGCAGTTCTTC.

Only a few counts were recorded for this clonotype. This chain uses TRBV20-1 with TRBJ2-7; 10 bases map to TRBD1. This CDR3 is 13 amino acids long. Germline lookup yields CDR1 DFQATT and CDR2 SNEGSKA (reference sequence). V gave up 6 bases and J gave up 6 bases; unmatched junction bases: 8. This CDR3 reads CSAARDRGIEQYF. Here the CDR3 DNA reads TGCAGTGCCGCACGGGACAGGGGAATCGAGCAGTACTTC.

V gene TRBV5-4 combines with J gene TRBJ1-5, with 10 positions matching TRBD1. The CDR3 sequence is 15 residues long. Germline trimming cut 4 bases from V and 7 bases from J; bases unmatched to any gene: 8. The germline CDR1 and CDR2 sequences are SGHNT and YYREEE (reference sequence). The CDR3 protein is CASSPGTGERQPQHF. The CDR3 nucleotides are TGTGCCAGCAGCCCCGGGACAGGGGAGAGGCAGCCCCAGCATTTT.

This clonotype was recorded a few times. J is TRBJ2-1 and V is TRBV6-5, with D unresolved. Trimming took off 7 bases at V and 10 bases at J, with 11 bases between the two ends. The CDR3 totals 11 residues. Germline CDR1 and CDR2: MNHEY and SVGAGI. The CDR3 sequence: CASTNAREQFF. Written as DNA, the CDR3 is TGTGCCAGCACCAACGCCCGGGAGCAGTTCTTC.

The V call is TRBV4-1, the J call TRBJ1-1; D is possibly TRBD1 (6 bases). The CDR3 consists of 12 residues. Germline assignment: CDR1 MGHRA and CDR2 YSYEKL. V was trimmed by 3 bases and J by 5 bases, leaving 7 bases between them. CDR3 nucleotides: TGCGCCAGCAGCCACACAGGGACTGAAGCTTTCTTT. This codes for CASSHTGTEAFF.

This clonotype was recorded many times. A junction boundary mismatches the germline segment, possibly from a read error. The V and J genes are TRBV7-9 and TRBJ2-7; D remains unclear. The germline CDR1 and CDR2 sequences are SEHNR and FQNEAQ (reference sequence). The CDR3 is made up of 12 amino acids. CDR3 sequence reads: CASSLAIYEQYF. In nucleotides, the CDR3 is TGTGCCAGCAGTTTAGCAATCTACGAGCAGTACTTC.